The 29 T cell receptor beta chains given below trace back to one sample, sequenced in a study of blood T cell repertoires in COVID-19. Here immunoSEQ multiplex PCR was the method, and the copy in TCRdb shows in-frame clones only, minus some. The sample gives approximately 500,000 clones, approximately 88% of which show up once; 1.5% to 2% is in the top ten. The sample comprised PBMCs or T cells enriched from blood (not recorded which). These receptors were taken from a woman between 40 and 50 years old who had recovered from COVID-19.

This chain connects TRBV7-9 to TRBJ2-6; D perhaps matches TRBD2 (6 bases). Trimming removed 5 bases from V and 0 bases from J, with 8 bases in between. Per the germline V gene, CDR1 is SEHNR and CDR2 is FQNEAQ (reference sequence). This CDR3 comprises 15 residues. This CDR3 is CASSPGSSGANVLTF. CDR3 bases: TGTGCCAGCAGCCCCGGGAGCTCTGGGGCCAACGTCCTGACTTTC.

The chain recombines TRBV18 with TRBJ1-2, with 9 bases fitting TRBD1. The CDR3 covers 15 residues. With V trimmed by 0 bases and J by 7 bases, 6 bases remained unmatched. The germline CDR1 and CDR2 sequences are KGHSH and LQKENI. In DNA form, the CDR3 reads TGTGCCAGCTCACCACCGGGGACAGGGCGCAGTGGCTACACCTTC. This encodes CASSPPGTGRSGYTF. Full variable domain (rest looked up from reference TRBV18 and TRBJ1-2): NAGVMQNPRHLVRRRGQEARLRCSPMKGHSHVYWYRQLPEEGLKFMVYLQKENIIDESGMPKERFSAEFPKEGPSILRIQQVVRGDSAAYFCASSPPGTGRSGYTFGSGTRLTVV.

CDR3 sequence reads: CASIPPLGGNTEAFF. The CDR3 bases are TGTGCCAGTATACCTCCCTTGGGGGGGAACACTGAAGCTTTCTTT. The chain links TRBV19 to TRBJ1-1; D is perhaps TRBD1 (5 bases). The CDR3 sequence is 15 residues long. Germline V gene lookup returns CDR1 LNHDA and CDR2 SQIVND (reference sequence). V was cut by 7 bases and J by 1 base, with 16 bases left in between.

V gene TRBV5-4 combines with J gene TRBJ2-1, with TRBD2 matching 10 bases. The CDR3 contains 13 residues. Germline lookup yields CDR1 SGHNT and CDR2 YYREEE (reference sequence). V shed 7 bases and J 3 bases; nucleotides not matched to a gene: 1. The CDR3 DNA sequence: TGTGCCAGCCGACTAGCGGGCTACAATGAGCAGTTCTTC. Amino acids: CASRLAGYNEQFF. Full variable domain (outside the CDR3, taken from reference TRBV5-4 and TRBJ2-1): ETGVTQSPTHLIKTRGQQVTLRCSSQSGHNTVSWYQQALGQGPQFIFQYYREEENGRGNFPPRFSGLQFPNYSSELNVNALELDDSALYLCASRLAGYNEQFFGPGTRLTVL.

The J gene is TRBJ1-2, the V gene TRBV19, with a possible D match to TRBD1 (5 bases). Trimming stripped 9 bases from V and 1 base from J, with 18 bases between. CDR1 and CDR2 from the germline V gene are LNHDA and SQIVND (reference sequence). The CDR3 runs to 15 residues. CDR3 sequence (DNA): TGTGCCAGCAGGGCCGGCGGGGCGAATAACTATGGCTACACCTTC. This sequence encodes CASRAGGANNYGYTF.

The chain combines TRBV2 with TRBJ1-5, with D uncertain. V was cut by 8 bases and J by 6 bases, with 17 bases left in between. The CDR3 runs to 14 residues. Germline CDR1 is SNHLY and CDR2 is FYNNEI. The CDR3 nucleotides are TGTGCCAGCGGGTGGCAGGAGGCCACTCAGCCCCAGCATTTT. Protein: CASGWQEATQPQHF.

The V gene is TRBV5-1, the J gene TRBJ2-5, with a weak D call TRBD2 (6 bases). CDR3 length: 15 amino acids. Trimming cost V 0 bases and J 1 base, with 10 bases left between them. Germline CDR1 reads SGHRS; CDR2 reads YFSETQ. The CDR3 loop is CASSLAGTPQETQYF. The CDR3 DNA follows: TGCGCCAGCAGCTTGGCGGGGACTCCCCAAGAGACCCAGTACTTC.

This chain joins TRBV27 and TRBJ1-1; 9 bases map to TRBD1. The V gene end was trimmed by 5 bases and the J gene end by 6 bases; junction bases not matched to a gene: 7. Germline CDR1 is MNHEY and CDR2 is SMNVEV (reference sequence). CDR3 length: 14 residues. The CDR3 reads CASSALQGAAEAFF. The CDR3 DNA reads TGTGCCAGCAGTGCCTTACAGGGGGCCGCTGAAGCTTTCTTT.

This clone was seen a single time. The gene calls are TRBV5-1 and TRBJ1-6, with D perhaps matching TRBD1 (6 bases). The CDR3 extends over 11 amino acids. The germline gives CDR1 SGHRS, CDR2 YFSETQ. V gave up 0 bases and J gave up 16 bases, with 8 bases separating them. The CDR3 DNA reads TGCGCCAGCAGCTTGGAGGGGGAACTCCACTTT. Residues: CASSLEGELHF.

In DNA, the CDR3 is TGCGCCAGCAGCCAAGTGGGACAGGTTGAAAAACTGTTTTTT. This gives the protein CASSQVGQVEKLFF. The chain couples TRBV4-3 to TRBJ1-4, with TRBD1 matching over 8 bases. The CDR3 has 14 amino acids. J gave up 7 bases and V 1 base, and 2 bases lay outside the gene matches. Germline V CDR1 and CDR2: LGHNA, YSLEER.

V and J are TRBV5-1 and TRBJ1-1, with 7 bases identical to TRBD1. Germline assignment: CDR1 SGHRS and CDR2 YFSETQ. Trimming took 2 bases from V and 2 from J; bases not matched to a gene: 6. The CDR3 runs to 15 residues. CDR3 protein: CASSFERGLNTEAFF. The CDR3 nucleotides are TGCGCCAGCAGCTTCGAGAGGGGGCTAAACACTGAAGCTTTCTTT.

The genes are TRBV4-3 and TRBJ2-1, with D perhaps TRBD2 (6 bases). Trimming pared 0 bases from V and 8 bases from J, leaving 17 bases between. The germline CDR1 and CDR2 sequences are LGHNA and YSLEER. The CDR3 consists of 16 residues. Here the CDR3 DNA reads TGCGCCAGCAGCCAAGAGGGGGGACCAACAAGGGATGAGCAGTTCTTC. Translated: CASSQEGGPTRDEQFF.

The V call is TRBV19, the J call TRBJ2-1; TRBD2 matches at 11 bases. V was clipped by 5 bases and J by 6 bases; unmatched bases: 6. This CDR3 spans 15 amino acids. From germline, CDR1 is LNHDA and CDR2 SQIVND (reference sequence). The CDR3 sequence is CASSPSGRSVNEQFF. In DNA, the CDR3 is TGTGCCAGTAGTCCTAGCGGGAGGTCCGTCAATGAGCAGTTCTTC.

In nucleotides, the CDR3 is TGTGCCAGCAGCTTAGATAGGACTAGCCGGAGTCCAGATACGCAGTATTTT. Translation: CASSLDRTSRSPDTQYF. V is TRBV7-6 and J is TRBJ2-3, with 8 bases lining up with TRBD2. CDR1 and CDR2 from the germline V gene are SGHVS and FNYEAQ. V shed 1 base and J 4 bases; nucleotides not matched to a gene: 10. This CDR3 comprises 17 residues.

This clone was seen more than once but under ten times. This chain joins TRBV4-2 and TRBJ1-3; the D is unclear. CDR1 is LGHNA and CDR2 is YNFKEQ in the germline V gene. Trimming took off 1 base at V and 2 bases at J, with 12 bases between the two ends. The CDR3 contains 16 residues. CDR3 loop: CASSQGTKSAGNTIYF. CDR3 nucleotides: TGTGCCAGCAGCCAAGGAACGAAGAGTGCTGGAAACACCATATATTTT.

The V gene is TRBV24-1, the J gene TRBJ1-1; D is possibly TRBD1 (5 bases). Deletions cut 3 bases from V and 9 bases from J, with 13 bases between. Germline-derived CDR1 and CDR2 are KGHDR and SFDVKD. The CDR3 loop spans 13 amino acids. CDR3: CATSDPSTAKAFF. In DNA, the CDR3 is TGTGCCACCAGTGATCCCTCGACAGCCAAAGCTTTCTTT.

The V gene is TRBV7-2, the J gene TRBJ1-5, with 7 bases aligning to TRBD1. Trimming removed 7 bases from V and 6 bases from J; junction bases left unmatched: 6. Germline assignment: CDR1 SGHTA and CDR2 FQGNSA. CDR3 length: 13 amino acids. The CDR3 DNA reads as TGTGCCAGCACCCCTCAGGGGGGTCAGCCCCAGCATTTT. It is translated as CASTPQGGQPQHF.

The rearrangement uses TRBV5-1 and TRBJ2-1; D not certain. V dropped 0 bases and J dropped 8 bases, with 12 bases sitting between them. Germline V gene data show CDR1 as SGHRS and CDR2 as YFSETQ. This CDR3 is built from 14 residues. CDR3 nucleotide sequence: TGCGCCAGCAGCTTGGAGATTAGCTTATATGAGCAGTTCTTC. It translates to CASSLEISLYEQFF.

The chain links TRBV4-3 to TRBJ1-2; a possible D gene is TRBD1 (6 bases). Germline V lookup: CDR1 LGHNA, CDR2 YSLEER. CDR3 size: 14 residues. V was clipped by 2 bases and J by 2 bases, with 9 bases between them. DNA of the CDR3: TGCGCCAGCAGCCAAAAGGGGGAGAACTATGGCTACACCTTC. Translated: CASSQKGENYGYTF.

This chain connects TRBV11-2 to TRBJ1-2, with D maybe TRBD1 (5 bases). V was shortened by 3 bases and J by 4 bases, with 12 bases between the two germline ends. Germline CDR1 and CDR2: SGHAT and FQNNGV. The CDR3 covers 14 residues. CDR3 residues: CASSLGGTPYGYTF. The CDR3 region has the DNA TGTGCCAGCAGCTTGGGGGGAACTCCCTATGGCTACACCTTC. The full variable domain, with the rest looked up from reference TRBV11-2 and TRBJ1-2, is EAGVAQSPRYKIIEKRQSVAFWCNPISGHATLYWYQQILGQGPKLLIQFQNNGVVDDSQLPKDRFSAERLKGVDSTLKIQPAKLEDSAVYLCASSLGGTPYGYTFGSGTRLTVV.

The chain joins TRBV5-1 to TRBJ1-4; TRBD1 matches at 9 bases. Germline lookup yields CDR1 SGHRS and CDR2 YFSETQ. The V gene end was trimmed by 7 bases and the J gene end by 7 bases; junction bases not matched to a gene: 8. CDR3 length: 14 residues. The CDR3 spells CASGTGTGFEKLFF. DNA of the CDR3: TGCGCCAGCGGAACCGGGACAGGGTTTGAAAAACTGTTTTTT.

The chain links TRBV18 to TRBJ2-7; unclear D gene. With 1 base removed from V and 5 bases from J, the gap between germline ends came to 9 bases. Germline V gene data show CDR1 as KGHSH and CDR2 as LQKENI. The CDR3 loop spans 13 amino acids. CDR3 residues: CASSPLPTHEQYF. The CDR3 DNA is TGTGCCAGCTCACCACTTCCTACCCACGAGCAGTACTTC. Supplemented by reference TRBV18 and TRBJ2-7, the full variable domain reads NAGVMQNPRHLVRRRGQEARLRCSPMKGHSHVYWYRQLPEEGLKFMVYLQKENIIDESGMPKERFSAEFPKEGPSILRIQQVVRGDSAAYFCASSPLPTHEQYFGPGTRLTVT.

This clone was seen only once. The CDR3 region is CASSLGPKDGAFF. The CDR3 DNA sequence: TGTGCCAGCAGTTTAGGGCCCAAGGATGGAGCTTTCTTT. This chain connects TRBV28 to TRBJ1-1; the D is unclear. Germline loops: CDR1 MDHEN, CDR2 SYDVKM. With 2 bases removed from V and 10 bases from J, the gap between germline ends came to 14 bases. CDR3 length equals 13 residues.

This chain joins TRBV2 and TRBJ2-2, with 7 bases that match TRBD1. CDR1 is SNHLY, CDR2 FYNNEI, per germline. V was clipped by 7 bases and J by 8 bases; unmatched bases: 10. The CDR3 extends over 14 amino acids. In DNA form, the CDR3 reads TGTGCCAGCAATGCTCCTAGGACAGGTGGGGAGCTGTTTTTT. It codes for CASNAPRTGGELFF.

CDR3 DNA: TGTGCCAGCAGCGACAGGGCGGCCTTTTGGGGGGATGAGCAGTTCTTC. It codes for CASSDRAAFWGDEQFF. The chain recombines TRBV7-9 with TRBJ2-1; the D gene is possibly TRBD1 (7 bases). Germline-derived CDR1 and CDR2 are SEHNR and FQNEAQ (reference sequence). The V end lost 5 bases, the J end lost 8 bases, and 22 bases lay between the germline ends. This CDR3 is 16 amino acids long.

The chain has TRBV6-2 or TRBV6-3 and TRBJ2-1; tentatively, D is TRBD2 (6 bases). CDR1 and CDR2 (germline): MNHEY, SVGEGT. There are 17 residues in the CDR3. V was pared by 2 bases and J by 0 bases, with 14 bases between. In nucleotides, the CDR3 is TGTGCCAGCAGTTACATGGCGGGCGGGGTCTCCTACAATGAGCAGTTCTTC. Translating it yields CASSYMAGGVSYNEQFF.

The chain has TRBV7-9 and TRBJ2-2, with 7 bases that match TRBD1. CDR3 length equals 15 residues. The V and J ends lost 5 bases and 3 bases, in that order; junction bases with no gene match: 6. In germline, CDR1 is SEHNR, CDR2 FQNEAQ (reference sequence). CDR3 bases: TGTGCCAGCAGCCACCGGACAGGCTACACCGGGGAGCTGTTTTTT. This encodes CASSHRTGYTGELFF.

V and J are TRBV7-8 and TRBJ1-5, with a possible D match to TRBD1 (6 bases). CDR3 length equals 16 residues. The V and J ends lost 10 bases and 3 bases respectively, with 22 bases between them. The germline V gene has CDR1 SGHVS and CDR2 FQNEAQ. The CDR3 here is CATTSLGGLINQPQHF. The CDR3 DNA reads as TGTGCCACCACATCACTCGGGGGGCTTATCAATCAGCCCCAGCATTTT.

The CDR3 region is CASSPDRDRSPLHF. CDR3 coding DNA: TGTGCCAGCAGCCCGGACAGGGATCGATCACCCCTCCACTTT. The chain recombines TRBV5-4 with TRBJ1-6; TRBD1 aligns across 8 bases. The CDR3 length is 14 residues. CDR1 and CDR2 from the germline V gene are SGHNT and YYREEE (reference sequence). Trimming at V came to 4 bases and at J to 10 bases, leaving 7 bases not matched to a gene.